The 30 T cell receptor beta chains below all came from one sample that was sequenced in a study of blood T cells in healthy people across ages. It was with a sample-barcoded 5' primer and a J-beta primer mix that a second PCR of roughly 7 to 12 cycles was run. One entry per CDR3 protein results from TCRdb running MiXCR on the 5' RACE reads. This table has more than 1.4 million distinct CDR3 sequences, around 42% appearing once. Source material: blood. The receptors stem from a woman aged 18 to 35 in good health.

The chain uses TRBV5-1 and TRBJ2-5; D may be TRBD1 (5 bases). CDR3 length: 14 residues. V gave up 4 bases and J gave up 5 bases, with 15 bases separating them. CDR1 is SGHRS and CDR2 is YFSETQ in the germline V gene. CDR3 bases: TGCGCCAGCAGCCCCGTCGGCAGGGCGGAGACCCAGTACTTC. Amino acid sequence: CASSPVGRAETQYF.

The rearrangement links TRBV3-1 to TRBJ2-7; unclear D gene. This CDR3 is 12 amino acids long. The ends were cut back, 3 bases at V and 4 bases at J, with 7 bases in the middle. The germline V gene encodes CDR1 LGHDT and CDR2 YNNKEL (reference sequence). CDR3 region: CASSHTDYEQYF. The CDR3 DNA sequence: TGTGCCAGCAGCCATACGGATTACGAGCAGTACTTC.

The table lists this clonotype with a few counts. The CDR3 sequence: CASTPGVGELEQYF. Written as DNA, the CDR3 is TGCGCCAGCACCCCGGGCGTAGGAGAGCTCGAGCAGTACTTC. The J gene is TRBJ2-7, the V gene TRBV5-1; the D is unclear. V was clipped by 6 bases and J by 6 bases, with 19 bases between them. The CDR3 runs to 14 residues. Germline V gives CDR1 SGHRS, CDR2 YFSETQ.

Only a few counts were recorded for this clonotype. The CDR3 sequence: CASSLRGLAGEQFF. The CDR3, as DNA: TGTGCCAGCAGCTTAAGGGGACTAGCCGGTGAGCAGTTCTTC. This sequence joins TRBV7-2 and TRBJ2-1, with 9 bases aligning to TRBD2. The trim removed 2 bases at V and 9 bases at J, leaving 5 bases unmatched. This CDR3 is built from 14 residues. From germline, CDR1 is SGHTA and CDR2 FQGNSA. Drawing the rest from reference TRBV7-2 and TRBJ2-1, the complete variable domain is GAGVSQSPSNKVTEKGKDVELRCDPISGHTALYWYRQSLGQGLEFLIYFQGNSAPDKSGLPSDRFSAERTGGSVSTLTIQRTQQEDSAVYLCASSLRGLAGEQFFGPGTRLTVL.

V is TRBV20-1 and J is TRBJ2-3; 8 bases match TRBD2. The J segment lost 0 bases and the V segment lost 1 base, leaving 6 bases of the junction unmatched. The germline gives CDR1 DFQATT, CDR2 SNEGSKA (reference sequence). CDR3 length: 16 amino acids. This chain's CDR3 is CSARVIAGTSTDTQYF. The CDR3 DNA sequence: TGCAGTGCTAGAGTTATAGCGGGAACTAGCACAGATACGCAGTATTTT.

The rearrangement joins TRBV7-3 to TRBJ2-1; 9 bases agree with TRBD1. Losses at the gene ends were 7 bases for V and 5 bases for J; bases not matched to a gene: 9. The CDR3 totals 15 residues. Germline V CDR1 and CDR2: SGHTA, FQGTGA. The CDR3 loop reads CASKPLDRGDNEQFF. CDR3 coding DNA: TGTGCCAGCAAACCCCTGGACAGGGGAGACAATGAGCAGTTCTTC.

The chain is built from TRBV5-1 and TRBJ2-1, with 12 bases fitting TRBD2. This CDR3 has 15 residues. Unmatched junction bases numbered 7, after V lost 2 bases and J lost 10 bases. Germline V lookup: CDR1 SGHRS, CDR2 YFSETQ. The CDR3 protein is CASSLSSGGVGEQFF. DNA for the CDR3: TGCGCCAGCAGCTTATCTAGCGGGGGGGTCGGGGAGCAGTTCTTC.

The chain carries TRBV7-9 and TRBJ1-1, with TRBD1 as a possible D gene (5 bases). The germline V gene has CDR1 SEHNR and CDR2 FQNEAQ (reference sequence). The CDR3 runs to 15 residues. V shed 5 bases and J shed 3 bases, with 16 bases lying between them. CDR3 amino acids: CASSTPRAGDTEAFF. The DNA of the CDR3 is TGTGCCAGCAGCACCCCTAGGGCGGGGGACACTGAAGCTTTCTTT. The whole variable domain, filled in from reference TRBV7-9 and TRBJ1-1, reads DTGVSQNPRHKITKRGQNVTFRCDPISEHNRLYWYRQTLGQGPEFLTYFQNEAQLEKSRLLSDRFSAERPKGSFSTLEIQRTEQGDSAMYLCASSTPRAGDTEAFFGQGTRLTVV.

The chain recombines TRBV6-5 with TRBJ2-1; the D call may be TRBD1 or TRBD2 (5 bases each). V lost 7 bases to trimming and J lost 4 bases, with 17 bases between them. Germline-derived CDR1 and CDR2 are MNHEY and SVGAGI. This CDR3 region has 15 residues. The CDR3: CASMPRGTVYNEQFF. In DNA form, the CDR3 reads TGTGCCAGCATGCCGAGGGGCACCGTATACAATGAGCAGTTCTTC.

This rearrangement joins TRBV7-9 to TRBJ2-3, with 15 nucleotides matching TRBD2. The CDR3 spans 16 residues. The trim removed 5 bases at V and 0 bases at J, leaving 0 bases unmatched. Germline CDR1 SEHNR, CDR2 FQNEAQ (reference sequence). CDR3: CASSGTSGGSTDTQYF. In DNA, the CDR3 is TGTGCCAGCAGCGGGACTAGCGGGGGGAGCACAGATACGCAGTATTTT.

With regard to this clonotype: Its ends do not fully match the called genes, so a read error is possible. This chain joins TRBV4-2 and TRBJ2-1, with D perhaps TRBD2 (6 bases). Germline V gene data show CDR1 as LGHNA and CDR2 as YNFKEQ. This CDR3 region has 21 residues. Here the CDR3 reads CAGSQGTGTPTAGGLYNEQFF. In DNA, the CDR3 is TGTGCCGGCAGCCAAGGTACCGGGACCCCAACTGCTGGGGGACTCTACAATGAGCAGTTCTTC.

V gene TRBV20-1 combines with J gene TRBJ2-7; possible D gene TRBD2, 6 bases. The CDR3 totals 14 residues. CDR1 and CDR2 (germline): DFQATT, SNEGSKA (reference sequence). V shed 0 bases and J shed 6 bases, with 15 bases lying between them. CDR3 protein: CSARDLGGSGEQYF. The CDR3 DNA reads as TGCAGTGCTAGAGATCTCGGGGGTTCCGGCGAGCAGTACTTC.

This chain uses TRBV6-2 or TRBV6-3 with TRBJ2-1; 8 bases are shared with TRBD2. J gave up 13 bases and V 4 bases, and 24 bases lay outside the gene matches. The CDR3 spans 18 residues. Looked up from germline, CDR1 is MNHEY and CDR2 is SVGEGT. The CDR3, as DNA: TGTGCCAGCAGTTCTATACGTCCTAGCGGGCCCAATTTGGAGACCCAGTTCTTC. It codes for CASSSIRPSGPNLETQFF.

The V call is TRBV7-2, the J call TRBJ2-1, with 9 bases matching TRBD2. The V gene end was trimmed by 3 bases and the J gene end by 8 bases; junction bases not matched to a gene: 8. Germline CDR1 SGHTA, CDR2 FQGNSA. The CDR3 has 15 amino acids. CDR3 sequence (DNA): TGTGCCAGCAGCTTGGGCGGGAGGGTAGTATATGAGCAGTTCTTC. Translating it yields CASSLGGRVVYEQFF.

This clonotype was picked up many times. The J gene is TRBJ2-3, the V gene TRBV4-1; no definite D call. The length of the CDR3 is 15 residues. The germline V gene encodes CDR1 MGHRA and CDR2 YSYEKL. V was clipped by 4 bases and J by 6 bases, with 17 bases between them. The CDR3 region has the DNA TGCGCCAGCAGCCCCCTTTTCGGTCAGACCGATACGCAGTATTTT. Translated: CASSPLFGQTDTQYF.

The chain is built from TRBV15 and TRBJ2-2; D ambiguous. The CDR3 has 12 residues. Germline V gene sequence: CDR1 LNHNV, CDR2 YYDKDF (reference sequence). Trimming cost V 3 bases and J 1 base, with 0 bases left between them. DNA for the CDR3: TGTGCCACCAGCAGGAACACCGGGGAGCTGTTTTTT. Its translation: CATSRNTGELFF.

This clonotype was counted a single time. This sequence joins TRBV11-2 and TRBJ2-5; D possibly matches TRBD1 or TRBD2 (5 bases each). Trimming left V 1 base short and J 13 bases short, with 13 bases between. CDR1 SGHAT and CDR2 FQNNGV come from the germline V gene. The CDR3 length is 12 residues. The CDR3 here is CASSLGGDDVYF. The CDR3 DNA reads TGTGCCAGCAGCTTAGGTGGGGACGACGTGTACTTC.

There are a few counts of this clonotype. The V gene is TRBV9, the J gene TRBJ2-7; 9 bases fit TRBD1. The CDR3 contains 18 residues. V gave up 0 bases and J gave up 1 base; unmatched junction bases: 11. Germline V CDR1 and CDR2: SGDLS, YYNGEE. CDR3 sequence: CASSVGATTGGLSYEQYF. The CDR3 nucleotides read TGTGCCAGCAGCGTAGGGGCCACGACAGGGGGTCTTTCCTACGAGCAGTACTTC. The full variable domain, with the rest looked up from reference TRBV9 and TRBJ2-7, is DSGVTQTPKHLITATGQRVTLRCSPRSGDLSVYWYQQSLDQGLQFLIQYYNGEERAKGNILERFSAQQFPDLHSELNLSSLELGDSALYFCASSVGATTGGLSYEQYFGPGTRLTVT.

V gene TRBV20-1 combines with J gene TRBJ2-5, with 7 bases lining up with TRBD1. The CDR3 totals 16 residues. Germline V lookup: CDR1 DFQATT, CDR2 SNEGSKA (reference sequence). V shed 0 bases, J shed 7 bases, and the junction held 14 bases outside the gene matches. The CDR3 nucleotides read TGCAGTGCTAGAGAGGGACCGGGACAGAATGTGGCGACCCAGTACTTC. Translated: CSAREGPGQNVATQYF.

This clonotype was detected a few times. The chain carries TRBV5-1 and TRBJ2-5; D is uncertain. The CDR3 consists of 16 residues. CDR1 and CDR2 from the germline V gene are SGHRS and YFSETQ. V was trimmed by 1 base and J by 3 bases, leaving 16 bases between them. The CDR3 here is CASSLKSANLKETQYF. The CDR3 coding sequence is TGCGCCAGCAGCTTGAAATCGGCTAACCTAAAAGAGACCCAGTACTTC.

CDR3 sequence (DNA): TGTGCCAGCAGTTTGACCTTGGGGACTCCCCCAGATACGCAGTATTTT. This sequence encodes CASSLTLGTPPDTQYF. V is TRBV12-3 or TRBV12-4 and J is TRBJ2-3, with D possibly being TRBD2 (6 bases). The CDR3 spans 16 residues. V dropped 3 bases and J dropped 4 bases, with 17 bases sitting between them.

This clonotype appeared a few times. The gene calls are TRBV2 and TRBJ2-1; D unresolved. V lost 4 bases and J 0 bases, leaving 16 bases between the germline ends. Germline V gives CDR1 SNHLY, CDR2 FYNNEI. The CDR3 extends over 17 amino acids. The CDR3 spells CASSGLGSPDSYNEQFF. The CDR3 DNA reads as TGTGCCAGCAGTGGGCTGGGGTCCCCTGACTCCTACAATGAGCAGTTCTTC.

V and J are TRBV5-1 and TRBJ2-2; D unresolved. Germline V gene lookup returns CDR1 SGHRS and CDR2 YFSETQ. The CDR3 has 15 amino acids. Trimming took 2 bases from V and 4 from J, leaving 12 bases between them. The CDR3 loop reads CASSFSTTGTGELFF. CDR3 in DNA: TGCGCCAGCAGCTTCTCCACCACGGGCACCGGGGAGCTGTTTTTT.

This rearrangement joins TRBV25-1 to TRBJ2-1, with a tentative D call TRBD2 (7 bases). The CDR3 consists of 14 residues. Germline lookup yields CDR1 MGHDK and CDR2 SYGVNS. Trimming took off 8 bases at V and 9 bases at J, with 20 bases between the two ends. Here the CDR3 reads CASCNPAGAGEQFF. CDR3 DNA sequence: TGTGCCAGCTGTAACCCGGCGGGGGCGGGTGAGCAGTTCTTC.

This clonotype has ten or more counts. This chain links TRBV4-1 with TRBJ2-1; 12 bases map to TRBD2. Trimming cost V 1 base and J 9 bases; bases outside gene matches: 22. CDR3 length: 21 amino acids. Germline CDR1 is MGHRA and CDR2 is YSYEKL. The CDR3 reads CASSQGTSGMSTVGTNIEQFF. The DNA for the CDR3 is TGCGCCAGCAGCCAAGGGACTAGCGGGATGAGCACCGTTGGGACTAATATTGAGCAGTTCTTC.

This sequence joins TRBV5-1 and TRBJ2-2; D remains ambiguous. Trimming cost V 0 bases and J 6 bases, with 9 bases left between them. The length of the CDR3 is 14 residues. CDR1 and CDR2 (germline): SGHRS, YFSETQ. The CDR3 spells CASSLGDFPGELFF. In DNA, the CDR3 is TGCGCCAGCAGCTTGGGAGACTTTCCCGGGGAGCTGTTTTTT.

There are a few counts of this clonotype. V gene TRBV12-3 or TRBV12-4 combines with J gene TRBJ1-5; D ambiguous. The CDR3 length is 14 residues. V lost 4 bases, J lost 4 bases, and 11 bases lay in between. The DNA for the CDR3 is TGTGCCAGCAGTTCCCTTCTGGGGAATCAGCCCCAGCATTTT. Its protein is CASSSLLGNQPQHF.

This clonotype was recorded a few times. The V call is TRBV7-2, the J call TRBJ1-6; D might be TRBD1 (5 bases). Looked up from germline, CDR1 is SGHTA and CDR2 is FQGNSA. V was clipped by 5 bases and J by 5 bases, with 19 bases between them. The CDR3 runs 17 residues. In nucleotides, the CDR3 is TGTGCCAGCAGCCGCCCCCGAGGGGACGGAAATAATTCACCCCTCCACTTT. This encodes CASSRPRGDGNNSPLHF. Supplemented by reference TRBV7-2 and TRBJ1-6, the full variable domain reads GAGVSQSPSNKVTEKGKDVELRCDPISGHTALYWYRQSLGQGLEFLIYFQGNSAPDKSGLPSDRFSAERTGGSVSTLTIQRTQQEDSAVYLCASSRPRGDGNNSPLHFGNGTRLTVT.

The chain has TRBV2 and TRBJ2-7; D gene unclear. Germline lookup yields CDR1 SNHLY and CDR2 FYNNEI. The CDR3 covers 14 residues. V was shortened by 1 base and J by 2 bases, with 9 bases between the two germline ends. The CDR3 DNA reads TGTGCCAGCAGTGAAGGGCAGTTCCCCTACGAGCAGTACTTC. Its translation: CASSEGQFPYEQYF.

This clonotype appeared many times. The rearrangement links TRBV6-6 to TRBJ2-6; 7 positions agree with TRBD2. The length of the CDR3 is 14 residues. CDR1 is MNHNY and CDR2 is SVGAGI in the germline V gene (reference sequence). J gave up 4 bases and V 5 bases, and 2 bases lay outside the gene matches. The CDR3 sequence is CASSSGTGANVLTF. In DNA, the CDR3 is TGTGCCAGCAGTAGCGGGACGGGGGCCAACGTCCTGACTTTC.